The 28 T cell receptor beta chains reported below all come from one sample, sequenced in a study of early T cells in non-severe SARS-CoV-2 infection. MiXCR was run by TCRdb on the 5' RACE reads, yielding one entry per CDR3 protein. The sample carries 20,000 to 25,000 distinct CDR3 sequences, around 4% recorded once. The sample taken for sequencing was whole blood. These receptors all come from an adult who was a healthcare worker with PCR-confirmed SARS-CoV-2 infection or an uninfected control (not recorded which).

By its share, this clonotype is medium-sized (0.01 to 0.1%). The CDR3 bases are TGTGCCAGCAGCCCCGCGGTTAGCGGGAGCTCCTACGAGCAGTACTTC. Protein product: CASSPAVSGSSYEQYF. This chain links TRBV14 with TRBJ2-7, with 9 bases matching TRBD2. The V gene's germline CDR1 is SGHDN and CDR2 FVKESK. This CDR3 has 16 amino acids. With 4 bases clipped from V and 0 bases from J, the junction kept 7 bases outside the gene matches.

This clonotype appeared a few times. The CDR3 protein is CASSDARLRTEAFF. CDR3 nucleotide sequence: TGTGCCAGCAGTGACGCCCGACTAAGGACGGAAGCTTTCTTT. This chain links TRBV6-1 with TRBJ1-1; D gene uncertain. In germline, CDR1 is MNHNS, CDR2 SASEGT. V was trimmed by 3 bases and J by 8 bases, leaving 16 bases between them. The CDR3 is 14 amino acids.

This clonotype appeared many times. The J gene is TRBJ1-5, the V gene TRBV7-3; 7 bases agree with TRBD1. The CDR3 spans 17 residues. The junction had 7 bases not matched to a gene; V was cut back by 2 bases and J by 0 bases. CDR1 and CDR2 from the germline V gene are SGHTA and FQGTGA. CDR3 sequence: CASSLYGDRASNQPQHF. CDR3 in DNA: TGTGCCAGCAGCTTATACGGCGACAGGGCTAGCAATCAGCCCCAGCATTTT.

There are many counts of this clonotype. The V call is TRBV9, the J call TRBJ2-7; maybe TRBD1 (5 bases). Germline V CDR1 and CDR2: SGDLS, YYNGEE. The CDR3 is 15 residues long. The V end lost 0 bases, the J end lost 2 bases, and 12 bases lay between the germline ends. CDR3: CASSVASGRAYEQYF. CDR3 bases: TGTGCCAGCAGCGTAGCTAGTGGCAGGGCCTACGAGCAGTACTTC.

This clonotype has at least ten counts. The chain employs TRBV18 and TRBJ1-1, with a tentative D call TRBD1 (6 bases). V dropped 3 bases and J dropped 4 bases, with 15 bases sitting between them. This CDR3 spans 15 amino acids. The V gene's germline CDR1 is KGHSH and CDR2 LQKENI. The CDR3 nucleotides read TGTGCCAGCTCACCGCCTTGGGGGGCAGGCACTGAAGCTTTCTTT. It yields the protein CASSPPWGAGTEAFF.

Of note for this clonotype: A much bigger clone sits one base away, suggesting this may be a read error. The chain combines TRBV4-2 with TRBJ1-2; unclear D gene. Looked up from germline, CDR1 is LGHNA and CDR2 is YNFKEQ. The CDR3 loop spans 14 amino acids. In nucleotides, the CDR3 is TGTGCCAACAGCCAAGCCCAAGGCGTGGAGGGCTACACCTTC. Protein sequence: CANSQAQGVEGYTF.

The chain carries TRBV6-1 and TRBJ2-1; no clear D gene. The CDR3 spans 12 residues. Germline V gene data show CDR1 as MNHNS and CDR2 as SASEGT. Trimming removed 1 base from V and 7 bases from J, with 5 bases in between. The CDR3, as DNA: TGTGCCAGCAGTGAAGTGGGTAATGAGCAGTTCTTC. Translated: CASSEVGNEQFF.

This clonotype was counted a few times. This chain uses TRBV6-2 or TRBV6-3 with TRBJ1-5; D gene ambiguous. The CDR3 extends over 12 amino acids. Germline V gene data show CDR1 as MNHEY and CDR2 as SVGEGT. V lost 8 bases to trimming and J lost 5 bases, with 10 bases between them. The CDR3 reads CASRVPDQPQHF. The CDR3 DNA sequence: TGTGCCAGCCGGGTTCCCGATCAGCCCCAGCATTTT.

This clonotype was seen repeatedly, ten times or more. The rearrangement links TRBV7-2 to TRBJ2-2; no clear D gene. The V gene's germline CDR1 is SGHTA and CDR2 FQGNSA. CDR3 size: 14 residues. Trimming shortened V by 5 bases and J by 5 bases, and 12 bases separated the two germline ends. DNA for the CDR3: TGTGCCAGCAGCCTCTATCTTAGTACCGGGGAGCTGTTTTTT. Translation gives CASSLYLSTGELFF.

The genes are TRBV6-2 or TRBV6-3 and TRBJ2-3, with 10 nucleotides matching TRBD2. Germline CDR1 MNHEY, CDR2 SVGEGT. Trimming removed 4 bases from V and 0 bases from J; junction bases left unmatched: 1. The length of the CDR3 is 15 residues. The CDR3: CASSSTSGSTDTQYF. CDR3 sequence (DNA): TGTGCCAGCAGTTCGACTAGCGGGAGCACAGATACGCAGTATTTT.

This clonotype has ten or more counts. The chain employs TRBV12-5 and TRBJ2-5; TRBD1 matches 9 bases. CDR1 LGHNT and CDR2 FRNRAP come from the germline V gene. The CDR3 extends over 14 amino acids. After removal of 5 bases from V and 7 bases from J, the junction contained 8 bases not matched to a gene. The CDR3 region has the DNA TGTGCTAGTGGTCCCGATACAGGGGGCTCGACCCAGTACTTC. This translates into CASGPDTGGSTQYF.

Many counts were recorded for this clonotype. The chain links TRBV20-1 to TRBJ2-2, with D perhaps TRBD1 (6 bases). The V end was cut by 7 bases, the J end by 1 base, with 10 bases between. Germline CDR1 reads DFQATT; CDR2 reads SNEGSKA (reference sequence). The CDR3 totals 13 residues. The DNA for the CDR3 is TGCAGTGGGCAGGGACAGAACACCGGGGAGCTGTTTTTT. It yields the protein CSGQGQNTGELFF.

This clonotype came up a few times. The V and J genes are TRBV11-2 and TRBJ2-2; 8 nucleotides align to TRBD2. This CDR3 is built from 15 residues. Germline V gene lookup returns CDR1 SGHAT and CDR2 FQNNGV. The ends lost 5 bases at V and 4 bases at J; junction bases unmatched: 6. The CDR3 DNA reads TGTGCCAGCAGCCGCGGGAGGCCGGGCACCGGGGAGCTGTTTTTT. Residues: CASSRGRPGTGELFF.

The chain combines TRBV6-2 or TRBV6-3 with TRBJ2-1; 8 bases map to TRBD2. The CDR3 is 16 residues long. J gave up 4 bases and V 6 bases, and 11 bases lay outside the gene matches. Germline V CDR1 and CDR2: MNHEY, SVGEGT. CDR3 bases: TGTGCCAGCAGCCCCCCAGCGGGAGAGTTGTACAATGAGCAGTTCTTC. This translates into CASSPPAGELYNEQFF.

This clonotype was counted ten times or more. The chain uses TRBV7-2 and TRBJ2-3, with D maybe TRBD1 (6 bases). CDR3 length: 15 residues. CDR1 is SGHTA, CDR2 FQGNSA, per germline. V was clipped by 6 bases and J by 0 bases, with 13 bases between them. This CDR3 is CASRTQTGSTDTQYF. CDR3 sequence (DNA): TGTGCCAGCAGGACTCAGACAGGCAGCACAGATACGCAGTATTTT.

This clonotype was detected ten times or more. The chain carries TRBV18 and TRBJ1-3; no clear D gene. The CDR3 length is 13 residues. V was trimmed by 2 bases and J by 4 bases, leaving 6 bases between them. Germline V gene lookup returns CDR1 KGHSH and CDR2 LQKENI. In DNA, the CDR3 is TGTGCCAGCTCACCAGGGTCAGGAAACACCATATATTTT. Protein product: CASSPGSGNTIYF.

Ten or more counts support this clonotype. The V and J genes are TRBV18 and TRBJ2-5; D is perhaps TRBD1 or TRBD2 (5 bases each). The V and J ends lost 0 bases and 2 bases respectively, with 7 bases between them. Per germline, CDR1 KGHSH and CDR2 LQKENI. The length of the CDR3 is 14 residues. The CDR3 spells CASSPPGVQETQYF. The CDR3 nucleotides are TGTGCCAGCTCACCACCGGGGGTACAAGAGACCCAGTACTTC.

In its sample, this clonotype was seen a few times. The chain links TRBV5-1 to TRBJ2-1; either TRBD1 or TRBD2 may fit D (5 bases each). V lost 5 bases and J 0 bases, leaving 9 bases between the germline ends. Germline V CDR1 and CDR2: SGHRS, YFSETQ. The CDR3 has 14 amino acids. CDR3 DNA: TGCGCCAGCAGTGGGGACCCCTCCTACAATGAGCAGTTCTTC. This sequence encodes CASSGDPSYNEQFF.

This clonotype was seen at least ten times. The chain joins TRBV12-3 or TRBV12-4 to TRBJ1-6; TRBD1 might be the D (5 bases). The germline V and J ends were trimmed by 2 bases and 8 bases, with 19 bases remaining between them. CDR3 size: 17 residues. The chain's CDR3 is CASSLKGAGISHSPLHF. The CDR3 DNA follows: TGTGCCAGCAGTTTAAAGGGCGCAGGGATTTCTCATTCACCCCTCCACTTT.

This clonotype has a count of ten or more. The chain combines TRBV5-1 with TRBJ2-1; D remains ambiguous. Trimming stripped 0 bases from V and 8 bases from J, with 9 bases between. Germline values: CDR1 SGHRS, CDR2 YFSETQ. This CDR3 spans 13 amino acids. CDR3 sequence: CASSLGPSDEQFF. In DNA form, the CDR3 reads TGCGCCAGCAGCTTGGGCCCCTCCGATGAGCAGTTCTTC.

This clonotype was found a few times. The chain couples TRBV12-3 or TRBV12-4 to TRBJ2-1, with TRBD1 identical over 9 bases. Trimming cost V 5 bases and J 9 bases; bases outside gene matches: 5. The CDR3 runs to 13 residues. This CDR3 is CASSDRGRREQFF. The CDR3 nucleotides are TGTGCCAGCAGTGACAGGGGGAGGCGTGAGCAGTTCTTC.

The gene calls are TRBV20-1 and TRBJ2-5, with TRBD2 matching over 8 bases. After removal of 0 bases from V and 5 bases from J, the junction contained 8 bases not matched to a gene. The CDR3 sequence is 15 residues long. The germline V gene encodes CDR1 DFQATT and CDR2 SNEGSKA (reference sequence). The CDR3 here is CSAREGVSGVETQYF. The CDR3 DNA sequence: TGCAGTGCTAGAGAAGGGGTTAGCGGGGTTGAGACCCAGTACTTC.

This clonotype rates as large (0.1 to 1%). The genes are TRBV3-1 and TRBJ2-7, with a weak D call TRBD2 (5 bases). From germline, CDR1 is LGHDT and CDR2 YNNKEL (reference sequence). This CDR3 has 13 residues. Trimming pared 1 base from V and 9 bases from J, leaving 13 bases between. This CDR3 reads CASSQAGGDGQYF. In DNA form, the CDR3 reads TGTGCCAGCAGCCAAGCCGGAGGAGACGGGCAGTACTTC.

This clonotype was seen many times. V and J are TRBV6-2 or TRBV6-3 and TRBJ2-5; maybe TRBD1 (6 bases). Between the trimmed V and J ends, which lost 2 bases and 6 bases, there was a span of 16 bases. The CDR3 contains 15 residues. The germline V gene encodes CDR1 MNHEY and CDR2 SVGEGT. This CDR3 is CASSYASGDRKTQYF. In DNA form, the CDR3 reads TGTGCCAGCAGTTACGCGTCAGGGGATAGGAAGACCCAGTACTTC.

This clonotype appeared a few times. The chain recombines TRBV28 with TRBJ1-1; tentatively, D is TRBD1 (6 bases). In germline, CDR1 is MDHEN, CDR2 SYDVKM. This CDR3 comprises 16 residues. V lost 2 bases and J 4 bases, leaving 17 bases between the germline ends. Here the CDR3 DNA reads TGTGCCAGCAGTTTAAGGCAGGGGCACTTGAGCACTGAAGCTTTCTTT. Amino acids: CASSLRQGHLSTEAFF.

There are many counts of this clonotype. The chain recombines TRBV6-1 with TRBJ2-7; TRBD1 aligns across 8 bases. V lost 5 bases and J lost 5; bases outside the gene matches: 17. The CDR3 is 17 amino acids. Germline CDR1 MNHNS, CDR2 SASEGT. CDR3 sequence reads: CASSYSAPGQERDEQYF. Here the CDR3 DNA reads TGTGCCAGCAGTTACTCGGCTCCGGGACAGGAGAGGGACGAGCAGTACTTC.

This clonotype was seen many times. Written as DNA, the CDR3 is TGTGCCAGCAGTGGGACAGGCTACGAGCAGTACTTC. Its translation is CASSGTGYEQYF. The rearrangement joins TRBV25-1 to TRBJ2-7; 7 bases line up with TRBD1. The CDR3 consists of 12 residues. Looked up from germline, CDR1 is MGHDK and CDR2 is SYGVNS. Trimming took 4 bases from V and 3 from J; bases not matched to a gene: 0.

This clonotype was seen ten or more times. The chain carries TRBV10-3 and TRBJ2-3; possibly TRBD1 or TRBD2 for D (5 bases each). This CDR3 is built from 14 residues. The germline CDR1 and CDR2 sequences are ENHRY and SYGVKD. Trimming shortened V by 5 bases and J by 1 base, and 10 bases separated the two germline ends. CDR3 residues: CAISQGPGTDTQYF. In DNA, the CDR3 is TGTGCCATCAGTCAGGGACCTGGCACAGATACGCAGTATTTT.